These T cell receptor beta chains were read from a single sample in a study of T cell changes during pregnancy in multiple sclerosis. Measured with immunoSEQ multiplex PCR; TCRdb has only the in-frame clones, and not every one. The sample lists 65,000 to 85,000 clones, around 90% occurring once. Sequences were derived from CD4+ T cells from peripheral blood mononuclear cells, sampled after pregnancy. The receptors were sampled from a female donor with multiple sclerosis, enrolled in a pregnancy study. Both conserved end residues are part of each CDR3. The D gene is left open where the match is weak. Rows give clone size only sometimes, using once, few, many, or a class for an expanded clone.

V	J	size	D	DNA	CDR3
TRBV18	TRBJ2-3	.	TRBD1	TGTGCCAGCTCACTCAGGACAGGGGGCACAGATACGCAGTATTTT	CASSLRTGGTDTQYF
TRBV6-5	TRBJ1-1	few	.	TGTGCCAGCAGCAGAGGTAACACTGAAGCTTTCTTT	CASSRGNTEAFF
TRBV7-2	TRBJ2-7	.	TRBD1	TGTGCCAGCAGCTTAGTGGGACAGGGCTCCTACGAGCAGTACTTC	CASSLVGQGSYEQYF
TRBV19	TRBJ2-2	once	.	TGTGCCAGTAGAAACACCAGGCCAAACACCGGGGAGCTGTTTTTT	CASRNTRPNTGELFF
TRBV2	TRBJ1-4	few	TRBD1	TGTGCCAGCAGTGTGGACAGGGGCAATGAAAAACTGTTTTTT	CASSVDRGNEKLFF
TRBV10-3	TRBJ1-2	.	TRBD1	TGTGCCATCAGTGAGACAGGGGGCGGCGATGGCTACACCTTC	CAISETGGGDGYTF
TRBV6-1	TRBJ1-4	.	TRBD1	TGTGCCAGCAGTCGGGACAGAACTAATGAAAAACTGTTTTTT	CASSRDRTNEKLFF
TRBV7-9	TRBJ1-1	.	.	TGTGCCAGCAGTGGCCAACTGAACACTGAAGCTTTCTTT	CASSGQLNTEAFF
TRBV19	TRBJ1-1	.	.	TGTGCCAGTAGCCAGACAGCGAACACTGAAGCTTTCTTT	CASSQTANTEAFF
TRBV7-9	TRBJ1-1	.	.	TGTGCCAGCAGCTTAGGGGAGCAGATGAACACTGAAGCTTTCTTT	CASSLGEQMNTEAFF
TRBV27	TRBJ2-5	.	TRBD1	TGTGCCAGCAGTTACTTCGCCCCGACAGGGTGGGGTCAAGAGACCCAGTACTTC	CASSYFAPTGWGQETQYF
TRBV5-4	TRBJ2-7	.	TRBD1	TGTGCCAGCAGCCCGGGACAGGACTACGAGCAGTACTTC	CASSPGQDYEQYF
TRBV6-1	TRBJ1-2	.	TRBD1	TGTGCCAGCTCTATCGACAGGGGGGCTGGCTACACCTTC	CASSIDRGAGYTF
TRBV9	TRBJ1-4	.	.	TGTGCCAGCAGCGGGCGACCCTCAGGGTTGGCTAATGAAAAACTGTTTTTT	CASSGRPSGLANEKLFF
TRBV5-4	TRBJ1-1	.	.	TGTGCCAGCAGCCCCCCGGGTATGAACACTGAAGCTTTCTTT	CASSPPGMNTEAFF
TRBV6-1	TRBJ1-6	.	.	TGTGCCAGCACGGGAGAGACCTATAATTCACCCCTCCACTTT	CASTGETYNSPLHF
TRBV2	TRBJ1-1	.	.	TGTGCCAGCAGCGCGGACAGCTTAGCTGAAGCTTTCTTT	CASSADSLAEAFF
TRBV14	TRBJ2-1	.	.	TGTGCCAGCAGCCAAGTCAGGGGAAATGAGCAGTTCTTC	CASSQVRGNEQFF
TRBV7-6	TRBJ2-5	.	.	TGTGCCAGCAGCTTAGCCTCGGCCAGGGGAGCCGAGACCCAGTACTTC	CASSLASARGAETQYF
TRBV19	TRBJ1-5	medium-sized	TRBD1	TGTGCCAGTAGTATCCGGGGACAGGGGAGAAATCAGCCCCAGCATTTT	CASSIRGQGRNQPQHF